These 18 T cell receptor beta chains came from one sample sequenced in a study of T cell clones after liver transplantation. The repertoire was sequenced with immunoSEQ multiplex PCR; TCRdb's copy has only in-frame clones and lacks some. The sample holds 77,000 or so clones, 80% seen once. The source material was CD4+ T cells from blood, sampled 12 months after liver transplant. These receptors originate from a human patient who received a liver transplant. Among the T cells, some may be from the graft donor.

The sample holds a few counts of this clone. The V and J genes are TRBV29-1 and TRBJ1-5, with a possible D match to TRBD1 (6 bases). V lost 4 bases to trimming and J lost 1 base, with 11 bases between them. Germline lookup yields CDR1 SQVTM and CDR2 ANQGSEA. CDR3 length equals 14 residues. The chain's CDR3 is CSVAQGTSNQPQHF. The CDR3 nucleotides are TGCAGCGTTGCACAGGGAACCAGCAATCAGCCCCAGCATTTT.

This clone was seen only a few times. The genes are TRBV5-1 and TRBJ2-3, with D maybe TRBD1 (5 bases). Trimming shortened V by 0 bases and J by 6 bases, and 11 bases separated the two germline ends. Germline V gives CDR1 SGHRS, CDR2 YFSETQ. The CDR3 loop spans 14 amino acids. CDR3 in amino acids: CASSLAQAVDTQYF. CDR3 DNA: TGCGCCAGCAGCTTGGCACAGGCGGTGGATACGCAGTATTTT.

J is TRBJ2-6 and V is TRBV15; D call uncertain. Between the trimmed V and J ends, which lost 2 bases and 0 bases, there was a span of 8 bases. Germline loops: CDR1 LNHNV, CDR2 YYDKDF (reference sequence). The CDR3 covers 16 residues. CDR3 in DNA: TGTGCCACCAGCAGAAAGAGCAACTCTGGGGCCAACGTCCTGACTTTC. Translating gives CATSRKSNSGANVLTF.

The chain is built from TRBV19 and TRBJ1-5; the match to TRBD1 covers 8 bases. The CDR3 consists of 13 residues. V lost 5 bases, J lost 7 bases, and 4 bases stayed unmatched. CDR1 is LNHDA and CDR2 is SQIVND in the germline V gene (reference sequence). The CDR3 nucleotides are TGTGCCAGTAGTTTCCAGGGGGCACAGCCCCAGCATTTT. It is translated as CASSFQGAQPQHF.

This sequence joins TRBV4-3 and TRBJ2-1, with D unclear. The V gene's germline CDR1 is LGHNA and CDR2 YSLEER. This CDR3 comprises 14 residues. Between the trimmed V and J ends, which lost 1 base and 6 bases, there was a span of 10 bases. The CDR3 loop is CASSQVLDFNEQFF. CDR3 sequence (DNA): TGCGCCAGCAGCCAAGTCCTCGATTTCAATGAGCAGTTCTTC.

The chain has TRBV7-2 and TRBJ1-2; D might be TRBD1 (5 bases). The CDR3 is 15 amino acids. Trimming cost V 5 bases and J 4 bases, with 17 bases left between them. Germline-derived CDR1 and CDR2 are SGHTA and FQGNSA. DNA for the CDR3: TGTGCCAGCAGCGTGGGACGTACTCAAACCTATGGCTACACCTTC. Encoded protein: CASSVGRTQTYGYTF.

The V call is TRBV19, the J call TRBJ2-1; tentatively, D is TRBD2 (6 bases). The ends were cut back, 7 bases at V and 3 bases at J, with 19 bases in the middle. CDR3 length equals 16 residues. From germline, CDR1 is LNHDA and CDR2 SQIVND (reference sequence). The CDR3 DNA sequence: TGTGCCAGTACCTCTGGAGCGGGCGCTTTCTACAATGAGCAGTTCTTC. It specifies CASTSGAGAFYNEQFF. Supplemented by reference TRBV19 and TRBJ2-1, the full variable domain reads DGGITQSPKYLFRKEGQNVTLSCEQNLNHDAMYWYRQDPGQGLRLIYYSQIVNDFQKGDIAEGYSVSREKKESFPLTVTSAQKNPTAFYLCASTSGAGAFYNEQFFGPGTRLTVL.

Regarding this clone: At the DNA level, this CDR3 is encoded by other sequences in the same sample as well. In DNA, the CDR3 is TGTGCCAGCAGTGGCCGGACAGGAGGCACAGATACGCAGTATTTT. This sequence encodes CASSGRTGGTDTQYF. The chain is built from TRBV2 and TRBJ2-3, with TRBD1 matching over 7 bases. The CDR3 is 15 residues long. Germline V CDR1 and CDR2: SNHLY, FYNNEI. J gave up 1 base and V 4 bases, and 5 bases lay outside the gene matches.

The chain recombines TRBV7-2 with TRBJ1-5; the D is unclear. V lost 5 bases and J lost 2, with 10 bases in between. CDR1 is SGHTA, CDR2 FQGNSA, per germline. This CDR3 is built from 14 residues. The CDR3 DNA sequence: TGTGCCAGCAGCGCAGGACGGGGCAATCAGCCCCAGCATTTT. It codes for CASSAGRGNQPQHF.

This clone was counted once. CDR3 in amino acids: CASSSQGIHSNQPQHF. The CDR3 nucleotides are TGTGCCAGCAGCTCGCAGGGGATTCATAGCAATCAGCCCCAGCATTTT. V usage is TRBV7-2 and J usage is TRBJ1-5; weak D call: TRBD1 (6 bases). Germline CDR1 is SGHTA and CDR2 is FQGNSA. This CDR3 is built from 16 residues. V was trimmed by 4 bases and J by 0 bases, leaving 13 bases between them. The full variable domain, rest sourced from reference TRBV7-2 and TRBJ1-5, is GAGVSQSPSNKVTEKGKDVELRCDPISGHTALYWYRQSLGQGLEFLIYFQGNSAPDKSGLPSDRFSAERTGGSVSTLTIQRTQQEDSAVYLCASSSQGIHSNQPQHFGDGTRLSIL.

This rearrangement joins TRBV11-1 to TRBJ2-3; D is ambiguous. The CDR3 spans 15 residues. Per the germline V gene, CDR1 is SGHAT and CDR2 is FQDESV (reference sequence). Trimming stripped 0 bases from V and 2 bases from J, with 9 bases between. Here the CDR3 DNA reads TGTGCCAGCAGCTTAGCGATAGGTTTCACAGATACGCAGTATTTT. Its protein product is CASSLAIGFTDTQYF.

The rearrangement links TRBV27 to TRBJ2-6; 7 bases are a match to TRBD2. From germline, CDR1 is MNHEY and CDR2 SMNVEV (reference sequence). V shed 7 bases, J shed 0 bases, and the junction held 9 bases outside the gene matches. CDR3 length: 17 residues. DNA for the CDR3: TGTGCCAGCACGACTAGCCAGATCCACTCTGGGGCCAACGTCCTGACTTTC. Translating gives CASTTSQIHSGANVLTF. Full variable domain (outside the CDR3, taken from reference TRBV27 and TRBJ2-6): EAQVTQNPRYLITVTGKKLTVTCSQNMNHEYMSWYRQDPGLGLRQIYYSMNVEVTDKGDVPEGYKVSRKEKRNFPLILESPSPNQTSLYFCASTTSQIHSGANVLTFGAGSRLTVL.

The genes are TRBV28 and TRBJ2-3; no clear D. From germline, CDR1 is MDHEN and CDR2 SYDVKM. The CDR3 spans 15 residues. V was pared by 1 base and J by 4 bases, with 12 bases between. CDR3 coding DNA: TGTGCCAGCAGTTTATCTGTCCAACGAGCAGATACGCAGTATTTT. Its translation: CASSLSVQRADTQYF. The full variable domain, rest sourced from reference TRBV28 and TRBJ2-3, is DVKVTQSSRYLVKRTGEKVFLECVQDMDHENMFWYRQDPGLGLRLIYFSYDVKMKEKGDIPEGYSVSREKKERFSLILESASTNQTSMYLCASSLSVQRADTQYFGPGTRLTVL.

The chain carries TRBV2 and TRBJ1-3; TRBD1 agrees at 7 bases. Germline lookup yields CDR1 SNHLY and CDR2 FYNNEI. There are 13 residues in the CDR3. With 6 bases clipped from V and 2 bases from J, the junction kept 1 base outside the gene matches. In DNA form, the CDR3 reads TGTGCCAGCAGACAGGGGACTGGAAACACCATATATTTT. Protein sequence: CASRQGTGNTIYF. The full variable domain, with the rest looked up from reference TRBV2 and TRBJ1-3, is EPEVTQTPSHQVTQMGQEVILRCVPISNHLYFYWYRQILGQKVEFLVSFYNNEISEKSEIFDDQFSVERPDGSNFTLKIRSTKLEDSAMYFCASRQGTGNTIYFGEGSWLTVV.

The chain carries TRBV29-1 and TRBJ2-5; 11 bases align to TRBD1. The germline V gene encodes CDR1 SQVTM and CDR2 ANQGSEA. J gave up 4 bases and V 6 bases, and 1 base lay outside the gene matches. The CDR3 spans 12 residues. The DNA of the CDR3 is TGCAGCGTAGGGACAGGGGGAGAGACCCAGTACTTC. Translating gives CSVGTGGETQYF.

The rearrangement joins TRBV6-5 to TRBJ2-3; D perhaps matches TRBD2 (6 bases). V was cut by 6 bases and J by 2 bases, with 15 bases left in between. This CDR3 has 15 amino acids. CDR1 is MNHEY and CDR2 is SVGAGI in the germline V gene. The CDR3 DNA reads TGTGCCAGCAGCTTGATGGTAGCGGCCACAGATACGCAGTATTTT. The encoded protein is CASSLMVAATDTQYF.

The chain has TRBV6-5 and TRBJ2-7; 8 positions match TRBD1. This CDR3 region has 13 residues. Trimming at V came to 8 bases and at J to 7 bases, leaving 10 bases not matched to a gene. Per germline, CDR1 MNHEY and CDR2 SVGAGI. CDR3 coding DNA: TGTGCCAGCTGGGGGCAGGGGGCGCGGGAGCAGTACTTC. This encodes CASWGQGAREQYF.

The V call is TRBV30, the J call TRBJ1-3; D is uncertain. V was clipped by 4 bases and J by 6 bases, with 10 bases between them. CDR1 is GTSNPN and CDR2 is SVGIG in the germline V gene (reference sequence). The CDR3 length is 12 residues. The CDR3 DNA sequence: TGTGCCTGGAACCCAGGCTTAAACACCATATATTTT. Translated: CAWNPGLNTIYF.